A single sample is the source of the 2 T cell receptor beta chains below, sequenced in a study of blood T cell repertoires in COVID-19. Produced via immunoSEQ multiplex PCR; TCRdb's table is partial and in-frame only. Of fewer than 110,000 clones detected, 85% appear once; the ten largest clones hold more than 1.5%. The sequenced sample consisted of peripheral blood. These receptors were collected from a woman between 70 and 85 years old with active or convalescent COVID-19.

The chain carries TRBV6-6 and TRBJ1-1, with unresolved D. Germline CDR1 MNHNY, CDR2 SVGAGI (reference sequence). This CDR3 is 16 amino acids long. Between the trimmed V and J ends, which lost 4 bases and 4 bases, there was a span of 19 bases. The CDR3 coding sequence is TGTGCCAGCAGTTTCGGCTCGAGGAGGTTGGGCACTGAAGCTTTCTTT. Translating gives CASSFGSRRLGTEAFF.

The chain couples TRBV7-9 to TRBJ1-2; a weak D match, TRBD1 (6 bases). This CDR3 comprises 12 residues. CDR1 and CDR2 from the germline V gene are SEHNR and FQNEAQ (reference sequence). Trimming removed 4 bases at V and 9 bases at J, with 12 bases between. The CDR3 reads CASSSLGQSYTF. The CDR3 coding sequence is TGTGCCAGCAGCTCACTAGGACAGAGCTACACCTTC.